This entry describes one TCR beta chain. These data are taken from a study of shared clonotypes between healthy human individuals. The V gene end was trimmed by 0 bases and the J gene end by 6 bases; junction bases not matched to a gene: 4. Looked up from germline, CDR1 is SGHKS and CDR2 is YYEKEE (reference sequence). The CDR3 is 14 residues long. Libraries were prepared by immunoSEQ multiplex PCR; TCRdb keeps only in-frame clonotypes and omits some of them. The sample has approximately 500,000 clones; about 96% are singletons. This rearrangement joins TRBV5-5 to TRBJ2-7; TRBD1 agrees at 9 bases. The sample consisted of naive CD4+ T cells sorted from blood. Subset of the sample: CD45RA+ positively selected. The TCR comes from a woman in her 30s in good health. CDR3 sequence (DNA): TGTGCCAGCAGCTTGGTGGGACAGGGAAGCGAGCAGTACTTC. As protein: CASSLVGQGSEQYF.